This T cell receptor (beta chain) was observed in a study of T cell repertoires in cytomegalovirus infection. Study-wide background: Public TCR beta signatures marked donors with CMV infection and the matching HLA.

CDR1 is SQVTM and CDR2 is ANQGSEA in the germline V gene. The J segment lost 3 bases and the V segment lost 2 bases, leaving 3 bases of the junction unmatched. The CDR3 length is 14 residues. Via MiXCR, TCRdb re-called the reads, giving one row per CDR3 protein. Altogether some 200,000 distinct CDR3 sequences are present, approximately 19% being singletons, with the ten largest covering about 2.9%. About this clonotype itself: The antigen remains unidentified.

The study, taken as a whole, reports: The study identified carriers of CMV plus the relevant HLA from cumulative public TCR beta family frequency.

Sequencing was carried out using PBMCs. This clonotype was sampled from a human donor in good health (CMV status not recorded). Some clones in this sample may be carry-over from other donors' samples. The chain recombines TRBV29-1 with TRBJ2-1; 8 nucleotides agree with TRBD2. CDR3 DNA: TGCAGCGTTGAACCTAGCGGGCTCTACAATGAGCAGTTCTTC. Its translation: CSVEPSGLYNEQFF.